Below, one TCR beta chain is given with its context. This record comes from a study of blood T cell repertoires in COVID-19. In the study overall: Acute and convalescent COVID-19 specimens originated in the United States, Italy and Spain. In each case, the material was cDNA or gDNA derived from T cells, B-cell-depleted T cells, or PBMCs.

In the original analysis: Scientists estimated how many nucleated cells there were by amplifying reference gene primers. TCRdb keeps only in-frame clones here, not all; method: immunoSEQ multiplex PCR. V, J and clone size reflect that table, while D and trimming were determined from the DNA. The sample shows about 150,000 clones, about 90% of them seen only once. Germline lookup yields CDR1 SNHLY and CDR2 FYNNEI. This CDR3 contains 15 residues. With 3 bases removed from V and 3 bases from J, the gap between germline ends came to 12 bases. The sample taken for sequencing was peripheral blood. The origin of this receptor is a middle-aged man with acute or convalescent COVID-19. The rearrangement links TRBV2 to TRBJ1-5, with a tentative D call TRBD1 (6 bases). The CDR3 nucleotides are TGTGCCAGCAGTGAGGGGGCGGCAGTCAATCAGCCCCAGCATTTT. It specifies CASSEGAAVNQPQHF.